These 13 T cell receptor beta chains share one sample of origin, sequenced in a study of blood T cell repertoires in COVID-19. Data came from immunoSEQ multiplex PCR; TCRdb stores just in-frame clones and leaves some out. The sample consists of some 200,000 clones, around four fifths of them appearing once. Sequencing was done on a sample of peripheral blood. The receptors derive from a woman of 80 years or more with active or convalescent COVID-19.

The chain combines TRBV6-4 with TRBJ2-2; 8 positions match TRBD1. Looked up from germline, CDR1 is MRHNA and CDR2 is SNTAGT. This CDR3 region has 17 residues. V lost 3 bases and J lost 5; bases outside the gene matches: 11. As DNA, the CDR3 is TGTGCCAGCAGTGAAGACTCGGACAGGGTAAGTACCGGGGAGCTGTTTTTT. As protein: CASSEDSDRVSTGELFF.

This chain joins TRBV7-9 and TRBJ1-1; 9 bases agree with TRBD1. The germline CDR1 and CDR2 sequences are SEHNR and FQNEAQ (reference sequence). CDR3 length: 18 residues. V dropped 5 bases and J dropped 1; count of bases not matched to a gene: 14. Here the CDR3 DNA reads TGTGCCAGCAGCCCCCCAACAGGTCGACAGGGGGAGAACACTGAAGCTTTCTTT. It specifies CASSPPTGRQGENTEAFF.

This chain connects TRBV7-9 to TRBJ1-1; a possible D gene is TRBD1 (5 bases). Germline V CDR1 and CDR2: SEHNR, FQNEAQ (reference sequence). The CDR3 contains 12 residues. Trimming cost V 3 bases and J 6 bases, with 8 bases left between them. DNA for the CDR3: TGTGCCAGCAGCTTCTGGGGGGCTGAAGCTTTCTTT. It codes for CASSFWGAEAFF.

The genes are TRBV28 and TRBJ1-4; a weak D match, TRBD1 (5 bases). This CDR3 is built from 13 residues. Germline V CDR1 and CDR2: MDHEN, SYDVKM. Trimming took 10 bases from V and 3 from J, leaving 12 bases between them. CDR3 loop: CATGGSANEKLFF. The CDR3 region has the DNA TGTGCCACCGGGGGTAGCGCTAATGAAAAACTGTTTTTT.

CDR3 sequence reads: CATRGQANQPQHF. CDR3 coding DNA: TGTGCCACTAGGGGACAGGCTAATCAGCCCCAGCATTTT. The genes are TRBV15 and TRBJ1-5; 8 bases are shared with TRBD1. The CDR3 contains 13 residues. CDR1 is LNHNV and CDR2 is YYDKDF in the germline V gene (reference sequence). Trimming took 9 bases from V and 4 from J; bases not matched to a gene: 5.

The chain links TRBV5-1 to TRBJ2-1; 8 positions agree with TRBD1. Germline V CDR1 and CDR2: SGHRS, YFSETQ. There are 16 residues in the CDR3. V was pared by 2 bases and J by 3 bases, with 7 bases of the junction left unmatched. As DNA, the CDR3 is TGCGCCAGCAGCTTCCTGGGACAGGCGAACTACAATGAGCAGTTCTTC. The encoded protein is CASSFLGQANYNEQFF.

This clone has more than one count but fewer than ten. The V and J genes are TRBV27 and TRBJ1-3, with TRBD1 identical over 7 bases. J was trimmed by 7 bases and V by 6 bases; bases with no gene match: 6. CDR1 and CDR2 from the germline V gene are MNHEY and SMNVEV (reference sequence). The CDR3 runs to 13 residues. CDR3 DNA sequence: TGTGCCAGCAGCCCTAGACAGGGCAACACCATATATTTT. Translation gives CASSPRQGNTIYF.

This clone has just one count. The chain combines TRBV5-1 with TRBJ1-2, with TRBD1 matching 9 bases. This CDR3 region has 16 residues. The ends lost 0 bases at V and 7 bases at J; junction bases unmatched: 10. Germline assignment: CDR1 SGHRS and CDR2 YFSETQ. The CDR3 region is CASSLAPGTGSRGYTF. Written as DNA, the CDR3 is TGCGCCAGCAGCTTGGCCCCCGGGACAGGGAGTCGTGGCTACACCTTC. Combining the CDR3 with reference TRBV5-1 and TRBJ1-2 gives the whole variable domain KAGVTQTPRYLIKTRGQQVTLSCSPISGHRSVSWYQQTPGQGLQFLFEYFSETQRNKGNFPGRFSGRQFSNSRSEMNVSTLELGDSALYLCASSLAPGTGSRGYTFGSGTRLTVV.

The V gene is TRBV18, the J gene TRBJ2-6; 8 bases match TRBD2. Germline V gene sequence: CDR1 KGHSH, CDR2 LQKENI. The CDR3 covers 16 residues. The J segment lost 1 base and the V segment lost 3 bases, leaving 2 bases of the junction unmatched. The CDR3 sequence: CASSPSGGSGANVLTF. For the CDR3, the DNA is TGTGCCAGCTCACCGAGCGGGGGTTCTGGGGCCAACGTCCTGACTTTC.

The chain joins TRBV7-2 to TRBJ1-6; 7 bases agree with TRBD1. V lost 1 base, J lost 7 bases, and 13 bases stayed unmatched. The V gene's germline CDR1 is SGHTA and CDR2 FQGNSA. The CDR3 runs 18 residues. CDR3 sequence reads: CASSLVHLQGRVNSPLHF. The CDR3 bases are TGTGCCAGCAGCTTAGTACACCTACAGGGGCGGGTGAATTCACCCCTCCACTTT.

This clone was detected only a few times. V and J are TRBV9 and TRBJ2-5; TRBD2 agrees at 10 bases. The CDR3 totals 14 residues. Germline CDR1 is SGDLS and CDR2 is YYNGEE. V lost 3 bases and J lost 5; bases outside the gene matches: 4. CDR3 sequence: CASSATTSGETQYF. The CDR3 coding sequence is TGTGCCAGCAGCGCGACGACTAGCGGGGAGACCCAGTACTTC.

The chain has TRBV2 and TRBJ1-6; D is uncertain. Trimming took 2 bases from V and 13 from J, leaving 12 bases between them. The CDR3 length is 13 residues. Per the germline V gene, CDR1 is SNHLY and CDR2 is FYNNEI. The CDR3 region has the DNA TGTGCCAGCAGTGAAACGCGCACCTCGCCCCTCCACTTT. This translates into CASSETRTSPLHF.

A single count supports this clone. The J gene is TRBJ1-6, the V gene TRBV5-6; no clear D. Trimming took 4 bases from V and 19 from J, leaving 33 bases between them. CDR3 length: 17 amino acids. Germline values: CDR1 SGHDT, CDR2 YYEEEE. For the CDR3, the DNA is TGTGCCAGCAGCAGGCTTAACAGTTACCTTTCCCCAAATTCAACGCACTTT. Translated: CASSRLNSYLSPNSTHF.